These T cell receptor beta chains were read from a single sample in a study of lymphopenia after photon versus proton radiotherapy. Using immunoSEQ multiplex PCR, the repertoire was profiled, and TCRdb retains in-frame clones only, with some absent. The table records tens of thousands of clones, about 86% of them present only once. The sample here was peripheral blood, taken from a patient treated with proton-based radiotherapy. Source of these receptors: a woman aged 70-85 years with pancreatic cancer. Some clones in this sample may be carry-over from other donors' samples. The CDR3 runs from the conserved cysteine through the conserved F or W. The order of the fields is J gene, clone size, D gene, V gene, CDR3 DNA, CDR3 protein. D genes are given only for firm matches. The size field is filled for only some rows; it gives once, few, many or a size class.

j_call: TRBJ1-2
clone_size: .
d_call: .
v_call: TRBV11-2
cdr3_nt: TGTGCCAGCAGCTTGGACAGAAACTATGGCTACACCTTC
cdr3_aa: CASSLDRNYGYTF

j_call: TRBJ2-5
clone_size: .
d_call: TRBD2
v_call: TRBV7-8
cdr3_nt: TGTGCCAGCAGCAGGACTAGCGGGAGTAAAGAGACCCAGTACTTC
cdr3_aa: CASSRTSGSKETQYF

j_call: TRBJ2-7
clone_size: .
d_call: TRBD1
v_call: TRBV6-5
cdr3_nt: TGTGCCAGCAGCCCGGGACAGGGCTCCTACGAGCAGTACTTC
cdr3_aa: CASSPGQGSYEQYF

j_call: TRBJ2-5
clone_size: .
d_call: TRBD2
v_call: TRBV19
cdr3_nt: TGTGCCAGTACCCGACTAGCGGGGGGAGAGACCCAGTACTTC
cdr3_aa: CASTRLAGGETQYF

j_call: TRBJ2-7
clone_size: .
d_call: TRBD1
v_call: TRBV27
cdr3_nt: TGTGCCAGCAGTCCGGGACAGGGTGGGGGCGAGCAGTACTTC
cdr3_aa: CASSPGQGGGEQYF

j_call: TRBJ2-1
clone_size: .
d_call: .
v_call: TRBV29-1
cdr3_nt: TGCAGCGTTGATGTCTCTAGCGTTGAGCAGTTCTTC
cdr3_aa: CSVDVSSVEQFF

j_call: TRBJ2-7
clone_size: .
d_call: TRBD2
v_call: TRBV11-2
cdr3_nt: TGTGCCAGCAGCTTTGGTCTAGCGGGAGTACGGGAGCAGTACTTC
cdr3_aa: CASSFGLAGVREQYF

j_call: TRBJ2-5
clone_size: once
d_call: .
v_call: TRBV30
cdr3_nt: TGTGCCTGGAGTGGCGGCGGGGCAGGCTTCCAAGAGACCCAGTACTTC
cdr3_aa: CAWSGGGAGFQETQYF

j_call: TRBJ2-5
clone_size: .
d_call: .
v_call: TRBV28
cdr3_nt: TGTGCCAGCAGTGCCCGGGAAGAGACCCAGTACTTC
cdr3_aa: CASSAREETQYF

j_call: TRBJ2-3
clone_size: .
d_call: TRBD2
v_call: TRBV6-6
cdr3_nt: TGTGCCAGCACCCCCGGACTAGCGGGAAATTCAGATACGCAGTATTTT
cdr3_aa: CASTPGLAGNSDTQYF

j_call: TRBJ1-2
clone_size: .
d_call: .
v_call: TRBV4-3
cdr3_nt: TGCGCCAGCAGCCTACAAGGAGGGTCGGGAGGCGGCTACACCTTC
cdr3_aa: CASSLQGGSGGGYTF

j_call: TRBJ1-1
clone_size: .
d_call: .
v_call: TRBV28
cdr3_nt: TGTGCCAGCAGTTTATCCCCGGACGCGACTGAAGCTTTCTTT
cdr3_aa: CASSLSPDATEAFF

j_call: TRBJ1-1
clone_size: .
d_call: .
v_call: TRBV5-4
cdr3_nt: TGTGCCAGCAGCCTGATACAGGTGACGAACACTGAAGCTTTCTTT
cdr3_aa: CASSLIQVTNTEAFF

j_call: TRBJ2-1
clone_size: .
d_call: TRBD2
v_call: TRBV7-3
cdr3_nt: TGTGCCAGCAGCTTAACGCCTTCAGCGGGAGGGTCCAATGAGCAGTTCTTC
cdr3_aa: CASSLTPSAGGSNEQFF

j_call: TRBJ1-4
clone_size: .
d_call: .
v_call: TRBV5-6
cdr3_nt: TGTGCCAGCAGCATCGGACAGAATGAAAAACTGTTTTTT
cdr3_aa: CASSIGQNEKLFF

j_call: TRBJ2-7
clone_size: .
d_call: .
v_call: TRBV27
cdr3_nt: TGTGCCAGCAGCGGAACCATCTACGAGCAGTACTTC
cdr3_aa: CASSGTIYEQYF